This section outlines one T cell receptor (beta chain) sequence together with its context. Its matching antigen is unknown. Libraries were prepared by immunoSEQ multiplex PCR; TCRdb keeps only in-frame clonotypes and omits some of them. The sample has 35,000 to 50,000 clones; 70% to 90% are singletons. Trimming took 4 bases from V and 7 from J, leaving 11 bases between them. The CDR3 consists of 13 residues. Germline V gene data show CDR1 as MNHEY and CDR2 as SVGAGI. Peripheral blood came from all dose cohorts at three timepoints. The data were obtained in a study of OX40 agonist ivuxolimab in advanced cancers. Study-level results: Some of the lowest clonal expansion was seen in partial responders at 0.1-3.0 mg/kg. Expanded peripheral T-cell antigen specificity went undetermined. Averaged across samples, CD8+ T cells carried more expanded clones than CD4+ did.

This TCR derives from an adult with an advanced solid tumor such as melanoma, head and neck, liver or kidney cancer. The sample consisted of CD4+ or CD8+ T cells sorted from blood, taken in a trial of the OX40 agonist ivuxolimab. J is TRBJ1-5 and V is TRBV6-5; the D is unclear. CDR3 nucleotides: TGTGCCAGCAGTTCACGAGCTGGGCAGCCCCAGCATTTT. This translates into CASSSRAGQPQHF.